Shown below are 26 T cell receptor beta chains from a single sample sequenced in a study of neurological immune-mediated disorders. TCRdb reanalysed the 5' RACE reads using MiXCR and keeps one entry per CDR3 protein. Seen here are more than 40,000 distinct CDR3 sequences, roughly 14% observed once, and the top ten hold roughly 3.5%. The sequenced sample was CD4+ T cells from blood. These receptors were taken from a woman aged 60-75 years with HTLV-1-associated myelopathy (HAM/TSP).

This clonotype was recorded at least ten times. The chain uses TRBV7-2 and TRBJ1-1; D gene uncertain. The CDR3 is 13 amino acids. CDR1 is SGHTA and CDR2 is FQGNSA in the germline V gene. Trimming cost V 1 base and J 8 bases, with 11 bases left between them. CDR3 loop: CASSLGPEQEAFF. As DNA, the CDR3 is TGTGCCAGCAGCTTAGGGCCAGAGCAGGAAGCTTTCTTT.

This clonotype appeared many times. This sequence joins TRBV6-1 and TRBJ2-7; 9 nucleotides agree with TRBD2. The CDR3 is 15 amino acids. CDR1 is MNHNS, CDR2 SASEGT, per germline. V shed 2 bases, J shed 0 bases, and the junction held 2 bases outside the gene matches. The DNA for the CDR3 is TGTGCCAGCAGTGAACTAGCGGGGAGCTCCTACGAGCAGTACTTC. Translating it yields CASSELAGSSYEQYF.

In this sample, this clonotype turned up many times. The rearrangement links TRBV20-1 to TRBJ1-3; 7 bases align to TRBD1. The germline V gene has CDR1 DFQATT and CDR2 SNEGSKA (reference sequence). The CDR3 is made up of 14 amino acids. Unmatched junction bases numbered 12, after V lost 5 bases and J lost 8 bases. CDR3 nucleotide sequence: TGCAGTGCTGTAGACAGGGCACGGGGATACACCATATATTTT. Translating gives CSAVDRARGYTIYF.

At least ten counts were recorded for this clonotype. This rearrangement joins TRBV29-1 to TRBJ1-1; unclear D gene. V dropped 4 bases and J dropped 1 base, with 10 bases sitting between them. The CDR3 has 13 amino acids. Germline assignment: CDR1 SQVTM and CDR2 ANQGSEA. The CDR3 loop is CSVVEVPNTEAFF. The CDR3 DNA reads TGCAGCGTTGTTGAGGTGCCGAACACTGAAGCTTTCTTT.

This clonotype was detected many times. The DNA of the CDR3 is TGTGCCACCAGCAGAGGGGGAGGGGAAGCCAAAAACATTCAGTACTTC. This sequence encodes CATSRGGGEAKNIQYF. The chain recombines TRBV15 with TRBJ2-4, with TRBD2 identical over 7 bases. Germline V gene data show CDR1 as LNHNV and CDR2 as YYDKDF (reference sequence). CDR3 length: 16 residues. J lost 0 bases, V lost 1 base, and 3 bases had no gene match.

This clonotype was recorded many times. The rearrangement links TRBV12-3 or TRBV12-4 to TRBJ2-3; weak D call: TRBD2 (6 bases). CDR3 size: 17 residues. Trimming pared 3 bases from V and 5 bases from J, leaving 21 bases between. The CDR3 nucleotides are TGTGCCAGCAGTTTCAAGACTCTAGCGCGGGGAGGAGATACGCAGTATTTT. Translated, it gives CASSFKTLARGGDTQYF.

This clonotype was recorded at least ten times. The CDR3 loop is CASKNGAGGGYEQYF. The CDR3 DNA follows: TGCGCCAGCAAGAATGGGGCCGGAGGGGGATACGAGCAGTACTTC. This chain uses TRBV5-1 with TRBJ2-7; D tentatively fits TRBD1 or TRBD2 (6 bases each). CDR3 length: 15 residues. CDR1 is SGHRS and CDR2 is YFSETQ in the germline V gene. The V end was cut by 6 bases, the J end by 4 bases, with 20 bases between.

This clonotype was seen repeatedly, ten times or more. The chain recombines TRBV11-2 with TRBJ2-2; the D gene is possibly TRBD2 (7 bases). The CDR3 has 17 residues. Germline CDR1 and CDR2: SGHAT and FQNNGV. The V end lost 5 bases, the J end lost 9 bases, and 25 bases lay between the germline ends. The CDR3 coding sequence is TGTGCCAGCAGCAAGCCTTTTTTCCGGGGGGCCCAGCGGGAGCTGTTTTTT. It is translated as CASSKPFFRGAQRELFF.

This clonotype was seen ten or more times. This chain uses TRBV5-5 with TRBJ2-7; D gene ambiguous. Trimming stripped 3 bases from V and 1 base from J, with 14 bases between. This CDR3 has 15 residues. The V gene's germline CDR1 is SGHKS and CDR2 YYEKEE (reference sequence). This CDR3 reads CASSWALSSSYEQYF. The CDR3 nucleotides are TGTGCCAGCAGCTGGGCCCTTTCATCTTCCTACGAGCAGTACTTC.

This clonotype was seen repeatedly, ten times or more. The V and J genes are TRBV20-1 and TRBJ1-5; D may be TRBD1 (5 bases). Per germline, CDR1 DFQATT and CDR2 SNEGSKA (reference sequence). Deletions cut 5 bases from V and 2 bases from J, with 10 bases between. CDR3 size: 13 residues. The CDR3 loop is CSAQGLRNQPQHF. DNA of the CDR3: TGCAGTGCTCAGGGACTACGCAATCAGCCCCAGCATTTT.

This clonotype was observed a single time. The chain recombines TRBV10-3 with TRBJ2-1; D may be TRBD1 (5 bases). Germline CDR1 and CDR2: ENHRY and SYGVKD. This CDR3 comprises 13 residues. Trimming shortened V by 6 bases and J by 7 bases, and 13 bases separated the two germline ends. This chain's CDR3 is CAIRPQGRNEQFF. In DNA, the CDR3 is TGTGCCATCAGACCTCAGGGTCGTAATGAGCAGTTCTTC.

Ten or more counts support this clonotype. This chain joins TRBV20-1 and TRBJ1-5; TRBD1 might be the D (5 bases). From germline, CDR1 is DFQATT and CDR2 SNEGSKA (reference sequence). CDR3 size: 14 residues. The V end was cut by 4 bases, the J end by 6 bases, with 16 bases between. CDR3 loop: CSANSGGGFQPQHF. CDR3 nucleotide sequence: TGCAGTGCTAACTCGGGGGGGGGGTTTCAGCCCCAGCATTTT.

About this clonotype itself: It may be a read error: a sequence one base away is much more abundant. The chain is built from TRBV9 and TRBJ1-2; D uncertain. Germline CDR1 SGDLS, CDR2 YYNGEE. V gave up 4 bases and J gave up 4 bases, with 14 bases separating them. The CDR3 is made up of 14 amino acids. The CDR3 nucleotides read TGTGCCAGCAGCCCCGAAAACAGAGGCTATGGCTACACCTTC. It specifies CASSPENRGYGYTF.

This clonotype was detected ten times or more. The chain recombines TRBV3-1 with TRBJ1-2; a possible D gene is TRBD1 (6 bases). The CDR3 covers 15 residues. V lost 2 bases, J lost 5 bases, and 15 bases lay in between. Per the germline V gene, CDR1 is LGHDT and CDR2 is YNNKEL (reference sequence). The DNA for the CDR3 is TGTGCCAGCAGCCAAACTCATGCAGGGGATTATGGCTACACCTTC. It encodes CASSQTHAGDYGYTF. The variable domain in full, completed from reference TRBV3-1 and TRBJ1-2, reads DTAVSQTPKYLVTQMGNDKSIKCEQNLGHDTMYWYKQDSKKFLKIMFSYNNKELIINETVPNRFSPKSPDKAHLNLHINSLELGDSAVYFCASSQTHAGDYGYTFGSGTRLTVV.

This clonotype has ten or more counts. The CDR3 here is CSADRVDVAFF. CDR3 nucleotides: TGCAGTGCAGACAGGGTCGACGTTGCTTTCTTT. V usage is TRBV20-1 and J usage is TRBJ1-1, with 7 bases that match TRBD1. The CDR3 has 11 residues. J lost 11 bases, V lost 6 bases, and 9 bases had no gene match. The germline CDR1 and CDR2 sequences are DFQATT and SNEGSKA (reference sequence).

A remark on this clonotype: Germline is not matched at one junction end, which may reflect a read error. This chain joins TRBV10-1 and TRBJ2-2; the match to TRBD1 covers 7 bases. CDR1 is WNHNN, CDR2 SYGVQD, per germline (reference sequence). CDR3 size: 15 residues. The CDR3 sequence: CASSRQGSSTGDLFF. The CDR3 DNA reads as TGCGCCAGCAGCCGACAGGGATCTTCGACCGGGGATCTGTTTTTT.

This clonotype was observed many times. V is TRBV2 and J is TRBJ1-1, with D possibly being TRBD1 (5 bases). V gave up 2 bases and J gave up 0 bases, with 10 bases separating them. This CDR3 spans 15 amino acids. Germline V gene lookup returns CDR1 SNHLY and CDR2 FYNNEI. CDR3 nucleotides: TGTGCCAGCAGTGAAAGACAGCTCATGAACACTGAAGCTTTCTTT. Translation: CASSERQLMNTEAFF.

This clonotype has ten or more counts. The V and J genes are TRBV7-2 and TRBJ1-5; D is ambiguous. The germline gives CDR1 SGHTA, CDR2 FQGNSA. The length of the CDR3 is 15 residues. V shed 0 bases and J shed 7 bases, with 13 bases lying between them. Here the CDR3 DNA reads TGTGCCAGCAGCTTAGCGGGCGCAATGGGGCAGCCCCAGCATTTT. The encoded protein is CASSLAGAMGQPQHF.

In its sample, this clonotype was seen many times. The CDR3 loop is CSAPGLAGSHTQYF. The CDR3 DNA follows: TGCAGTGCCCCGGGACTAGCGGGCAGCCATACGCAGTATTTT. The chain employs TRBV20-1 and TRBJ2-3; 12 bases align to TRBD2. Germline CDR1 DFQATT, CDR2 SNEGSKA (reference sequence). The CDR3 consists of 14 residues. Trimming took 6 bases from V and 7 from J; bases not matched to a gene: 8.

The sample holds many counts of this clonotype. The rearrangement links TRBV3-1 to TRBJ2-2; 9 nucleotides match TRBD1. Trimming took 1 base from V and 7 from J; bases not matched to a gene: 4. The CDR3 length is 15 residues. Germline assignment: CDR1 LGHDT and CDR2 YNNKEL (reference sequence). CDR3 amino acids: CASSQGTGVGGELFF. Here the CDR3 DNA reads TGTGCCAGCAGCCAAGGGACAGGGGTAGGCGGGGAGCTGTTTTTT.

This clonotype has ten or more counts. The V call is TRBV5-1, the J call TRBJ1-4; no definite D call. This CDR3 is 17 amino acids long. The germline gives CDR1 SGHRS, CDR2 YFSETQ. With 1 base removed from V and 3 bases from J, the gap between germline ends came to 16 bases. The CDR3 region is CASSLPPEVTPNEKLFF. The DNA for the CDR3 is TGCGCCAGCAGCTTGCCCCCAGAGGTCACCCCTAATGAAAAACTGTTTTTT.

The chain carries TRBV7-6 and TRBJ2-7; a possible D gene is TRBD1 (5 bases). The CDR3 runs 15 residues. CDR1 SGHVS and CDR2 FNYEAQ come from the germline V gene. With 1 base removed from V and 3 bases from J, the gap between germline ends came to 13 bases. The CDR3 DNA reads as TGTGCCAGCAGCTTAGGGGGCGTACAATACTACGAGCAGTACTTC. Protein: CASSLGGVQYYEQYF. Together with reference TRBV7-6 and TRBJ2-7, the CDR3 gives the full variable domain: GAGVSQSPRYKVTKRGQDVALRCDPISGHVSLYWYRQALGQGPEFLTYFNYEAQQDKSGLPNDRFSAERPEGSISTLTIQRTEQRDSAMYRCASSLGGVQYYEQYFGPGTRLTVT.

The V gene is TRBV20-1, the J gene TRBJ1-2; 8 bases line up with TRBD1. This CDR3 comprises 11 residues. V shed 6 bases and J 6 bases; nucleotides not matched to a gene: 3. Germline assignment: CDR1 DFQATT and CDR2 SNEGSKA (reference sequence). CDR3 region: CSAPGGDGYTF. DNA for the CDR3: TGCAGTGCCCCAGGGGGCGATGGCTACACCTTC.

The rearrangement joins TRBV7-3 to TRBJ1-6, with 10 nucleotides matching TRBD1. Germline CDR1 SGHTA, CDR2 FQGTGA. The CDR3 spans 15 residues. The J segment lost 4 bases and the V segment lost 3 bases, leaving 0 bases of the junction unmatched. The CDR3 spells CASSLGQGYNSPLHF. The CDR3 bases are TGTGCCAGCAGCTTGGGACAGGGGTATAATTCACCCCTCCACTTT.

This clonotype is labeled as medium-sized. This chain links TRBV20-1 with TRBJ2-7; D is tentatively TRBD1 or TRBD2 (5 bases each). The CDR3 consists of 13 residues. Trimming took off 3 bases at V and 2 bases at J, with 11 bases between the two ends. The germline CDR1 and CDR2 sequences are DFQATT and SNEGSKA (reference sequence). DNA of the CDR3: TGCAGTGCTAGTTCGGGGACCACCTACGAGCAGTACTTC. Translated: CSASSGTTYEQYF.

Many counts were recorded for this clonotype. Here the CDR3 reads CASSLIRGAQNYGYTF. For the CDR3, the DNA is TGTGCCAGCAGTTTGATCCGGGGGGCCCAAAACTATGGCTACACCTTC. The chain combines TRBV12-3 or TRBV12-4 with TRBJ1-2; D might be TRBD1 (6 bases). Trimming pared 3 bases from V and 2 bases from J, leaving 16 bases between. The CDR3 sequence is 16 residues long.